A single T cell receptor (beta chain) is shown here with its context. The antigen remains unidentified. Germline V gene lookup returns CDR1 SGHRS and CDR2 YFSETQ. The CDR3 has 14 residues. V lost 3 bases, J lost 8 bases, and 17 bases lay in between. The repertoire was sequenced with immunoSEQ multiplex PCR; TCRdb's copy has only in-frame clones and lacks some. The sample yields roughly 80,000 clones, approximately 90% seen once. The sample is drawn from a study of T cell responses to AZD1222 COVID-19 vaccine. Study observations and caveats: Seropositive status at baseline applied to only five or six AZD1222 recipients. Clonal diversity may have been underestimated in mostly white British donors.

The source was peripheral blood, collected 28 days after the second AZD1222 dose. The TCR was taken from an adult who received the AZD1222 COVID-19 vaccine. The rearrangement joins TRBV5-1 to TRBJ1-2; D gene ambiguous. The chain's CDR3 is CASSSTAGPGGYTF. CDR3 in DNA: TGCGCCAGCAGCTCGACTGCGGGTCCGGGGGGCTACACCTTC.